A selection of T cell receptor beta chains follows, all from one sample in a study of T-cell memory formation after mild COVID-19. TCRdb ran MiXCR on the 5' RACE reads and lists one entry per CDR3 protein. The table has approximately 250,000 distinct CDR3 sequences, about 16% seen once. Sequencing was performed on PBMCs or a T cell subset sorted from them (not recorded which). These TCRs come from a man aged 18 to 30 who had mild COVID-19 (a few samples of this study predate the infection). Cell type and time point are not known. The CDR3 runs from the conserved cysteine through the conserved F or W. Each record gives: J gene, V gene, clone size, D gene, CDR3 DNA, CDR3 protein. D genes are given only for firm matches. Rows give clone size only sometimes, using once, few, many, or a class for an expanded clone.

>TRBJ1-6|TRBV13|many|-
TGTGCCAGCAGCTTACATGGGCTACCCCTCCACTTT
CASSLHGLPLHF
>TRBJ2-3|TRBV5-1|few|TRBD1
TGCGCCAGCAGCTCGACAGGGAATACAGATACGCAGTATTTT
CASSSTGNTDTQYF
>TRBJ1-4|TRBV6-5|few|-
TGTGCCAGCAGTTCAATGGGGGTCTCCAATGAAAAACTGTTTTTT
CASSSMGVSNEKLFF
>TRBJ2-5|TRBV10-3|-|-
TGTGCCATCAGTGAGTCAAGTGATGGGTCCCAGTACTTC
CAISESSDGSQYF
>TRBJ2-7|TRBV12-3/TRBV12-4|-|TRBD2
TGTGCCAGCAGAAAAGCGGGATCCTCCTACGAGCAGTACTTC
CASRKAGSSYEQYF
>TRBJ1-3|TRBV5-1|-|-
TGCGCCAGCAGCTTGGACCTCCTTATCTCTGGAAACACCATATATTTT
CASSLDLLISGNTIYF
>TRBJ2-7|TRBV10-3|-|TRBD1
TGTGCCATCAGTGAAACCAGGGGGCTGGGGTACGAGCAGTACTTC
CAISETRGLGYEQYF
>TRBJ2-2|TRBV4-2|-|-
TGTGCCAGCAGCCAACCGGGAACCCCTGGGGAGGAGCTGTTTTTT
CASSQPGTPGEELFF
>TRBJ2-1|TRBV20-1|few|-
TGCAGTGCTAGAGGGCCCCGGAGCCACTACTACAATGAGCAGTTCTTC
CSARGPRSHYYNEQFF
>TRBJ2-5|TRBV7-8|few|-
TGTGCCAGCAGCTCAAGGACTGAGCCAGAGGGCCAGTACTTC
CASSSRTEPEGQYF
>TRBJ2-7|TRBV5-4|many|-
TGTGCCAGCAGCTTGATAGGAACCGAGCAGTACTTC
CASSLIGTEQYF
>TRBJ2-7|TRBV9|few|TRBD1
TGTGCCAGCAGCGCATCGAAGACAGGGGGGCTCTACGAGCAGTACTTC
CASSASKTGGLYEQYF
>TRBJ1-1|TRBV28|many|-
TGTGCCAGCAGTTTATCCCAGACCAATTTGATGAACACTGAAGCTTTCTTT
CASSLSQTNLMNTEAFF
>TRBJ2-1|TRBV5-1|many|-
TGCGCCAGCCGGGCGGTAGACTACAATGAGCAGTTCTTC
CASRAVDYNEQFF
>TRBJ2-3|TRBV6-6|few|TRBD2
TGTGCCAGCAGTCTTACTAGCGGGGGGAGGGGAGATACGCAGTATTTT
CASSLTSGGRGDTQYF
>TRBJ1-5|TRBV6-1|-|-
TGTGCCAGCAGCCGTCGGGACAACTTCAATCAGCCCCAGCATTTT
CASSRRDNFNQPQHF
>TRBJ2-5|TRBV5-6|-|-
TGTGCCAGCAGCTTGGACAGGAGGTACCAAGAGACCCAGTACTTC
CASSLDRRYQETQYF
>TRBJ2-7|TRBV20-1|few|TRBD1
TGCAGTGCTAGTCACAGGGGGAGCTCCTACGAGCAGTACTTC
CSASHRGSSYEQYF